A single sample is the source of the 14 T cell receptor beta chains below, sequenced in a study of radiotherapy plus CTLA-4 blockade in lung cancer. Some clones are missing from TCRdb's copy, which holds only in-frame ones; the method was immunoSEQ multiplex PCR. In the table there are 90,000 or so clones, about 80% of which are singletons. The input for sequencing was peripheral blood, taken from a patient treated with radiotherapy plus ipilimumab. The receptors shown here come from a human donor with non-small cell lung cancer who had stable disease on radiotherapy plus ipilimumab.

The rearrangement links TRBV18 to TRBJ2-2; D is unresolved. V was clipped by 2 bases and J by 8 bases, with 6 bases between them. Germline-derived CDR1 and CDR2 are KGHSH and LQKENI. CDR3 length equals 12 residues. The CDR3, as DNA: TGTGCCAGCTCACCATTTTCGGGGGAGCTGTTTTTT. It yields the protein CASSPFSGELFF. The entire variable domain, with the rest obtained from reference TRBV18 and TRBJ2-2, is as follows: NAGVMQNPRHLVRRRGQEARLRCSPMKGHSHVYWYRQLPEEGLKFMVYLQKENIIDESGMPKERFSAEFPKEGPSILRIQQVVRGDSAAYFCASSPFSGELFFGEGSRLTVL.

The chain has TRBV4-2 and TRBJ2-7; 9 nucleotides line up with TRBD2. V shed 4 bases, J shed 5 bases, and the junction held 12 bases outside the gene matches. This CDR3 spans 16 amino acids. The germline V gene encodes CDR1 LGHNA and CDR2 YNFKEQ. CDR3 residues: CASSRLSGGRAHEQYF. Here the CDR3 DNA reads TGTGCCAGCAGCCGGCTCTCGGGCGGGAGGGCCCACGAGCAGTACTTC.

This clone was seen a handful of times. V usage is TRBV5-1 and J usage is TRBJ2-6; TRBD1 matches at 10 bases. Germline values: CDR1 SGHRS, CDR2 YFSETQ. The CDR3 totals 20 residues. V gave up 0 bases and J gave up 0 bases; unmatched junction bases: 9. This CDR3 reads CASSLDVTGGYSSGANVLTF. CDR3 DNA: TGCGCCAGCAGCTTGGATGTGACAGGGGGCTACAGCTCTGGGGCCAACGTCCTGACTTTC.

The gene calls are TRBV7-6 and TRBJ2-7; D may be TRBD1 (6 bases). From germline, CDR1 is SGHVS and CDR2 FNYEAQ. The CDR3 totals 14 residues. Trimming stripped 6 bases from V and 3 bases from J, with 15 bases between. The CDR3 coding sequence is TGTGCCAGCAGTCCCCGGACAGAAGACTACGAGCAGTACTTC. It specifies CASSPRTEDYEQYF.

This clone showed up just a few times. V and J are TRBV30 and TRBJ1-2; D is undetermined. V was cut by 0 bases and J by 5 bases, with 13 bases left in between. Germline CDR1 is GTSNPN and CDR2 is SVGIG (reference sequence). The CDR3 runs to 14 residues. For the CDR3, the DNA is TGTGCCTGGAGTGTTTCCTTCCCCGGGTATGGCTACACCTTC. Translated: CAWSVSFPGYGYTF.

The chain is built from TRBV11-3 and TRBJ1-1; D unclear. Germline assignment: CDR1 SGHNT and CDR2 YENEEA. V was cut by 1 base and J by 1 base, with 4 bases left in between. The CDR3 spans 13 residues. CDR3 region: CASSLAPNTEAFF. As DNA, the CDR3 is TGTGCCAGCAGCTTAGCACCGAACACTGAAGCTTTCTTT.

V usage is TRBV9 and J usage is TRBJ2-2; D is uncertain. The CDR3 length is 13 residues. The V end lost 0 bases, the J end lost 6 bases, and 6 bases lay between the germline ends. The germline V gene has CDR1 SGDLS and CDR2 YYNGEE. The CDR3 bases are TGTGCCAGCAGCGTAGACGTCTCCGGGGAGCTGTTTTTT. Translated: CASSVDVSGELFF.

CDR3 region: CASSSALRTDTQYF. The CDR3 nucleotides are TGTGCCAGCAGCTCCGCCCTTCGCACAGATACGCAGTATTTT. The V and J genes are TRBV9 and TRBJ2-3; D is uncertain. Germline CDR1 is SGDLS and CDR2 is YYNGEE. This CDR3 contains 14 residues. Trimming shortened V by 4 bases and J by 1 base, and 10 bases separated the two germline ends.

This chain links TRBV5-4 with TRBJ1-5; tentatively, D is TRBD1 (5 bases). Between the trimmed V and J ends, which lost 0 bases and 3 bases, there was a span of 7 bases. CDR1 SGHNT and CDR2 YYREEE come from the germline V gene (reference sequence). The CDR3 is made up of 14 amino acids. Written as DNA, the CDR3 is TGTGCCAGCAGCTTGGCGGGGGTCAATCAGCCCCAGCATTTT. It encodes CASSLAGVNQPQHF.

The chain combines TRBV9 with TRBJ1-3; 8 positions agree with TRBD1. The germline V gene has CDR1 SGDLS and CDR2 YYNGEE. The CDR3 runs 13 residues. Losses at the gene ends were 4 bases for V and 4 bases for J; bases not matched to a gene: 1. This chain's CDR3 is CASSRDRGNTIYF. The CDR3 nucleotides are TGTGCCAGCAGCCGGGACAGGGGAAACACCATATATTTT.

This rearrangement joins TRBV9 to TRBJ2-7; no clear D gene. Trimming pared 0 bases from V and 5 bases from J, leaving 18 bases between. There are 16 residues in the CDR3. Germline CDR1 reads SGDLS; CDR2 reads YYNGEE. The CDR3 DNA follows: TGTGCCAGCAGCGTAGGCAGTGGGCTCCCTCTGGACGAGCAGTACTTC. Its protein is CASSVGSGLPLDEQYF.

The CDR3 is CAISESLGTGNNEQFF. The CDR3 region has the DNA TGTGCCATCAGTGAGTCCCTGGGGACAGGGAACAATGAGCAGTTCTTC. V gene TRBV10-3 combines with J gene TRBJ2-1, with 9 bases that match TRBD1. J lost 5 bases, V lost 0 bases, and 5 bases had no gene match. The length of the CDR3 is 16 residues. Germline V CDR1 and CDR2: ENHRY, SYGVKD.

This clone was seen a single time. This chain uses TRBV5-1 with TRBJ2-7; possible D gene TRBD2, 5 bases. The V end was cut by 0 bases, the J end by 9 bases, with 13 bases between. In germline, CDR1 is SGHRS, CDR2 YFSETQ. The CDR3 has 13 residues. Written as DNA, the CDR3 is TGCGCCAGCAGCTTGGAGGCGGGTCCAGGGCAGTACTTC. As protein: CASSLEAGPGQYF. The entire variable domain, with the rest obtained from reference TRBV5-1 and TRBJ2-7, is as follows: KAGVTQTPRYLIKTRGQQVTLSCSPISGHRSVSWYQQTPGQGLQFLFEYFSETQRNKGNFPGRFSGRQFSNSRSEMNVSTLELGDSALYLCASSLEAGPGQYFGPGTRLTVT.

J is TRBJ2-7 and V is TRBV27; 8 nucleotides line up with TRBD1. J lost 4 bases, V lost 8 bases, and 13 bases had no gene match. The CDR3 loop spans 15 amino acids. Germline V gives CDR1 MNHEY, CDR2 SMNVEV (reference sequence). CDR3 protein: CASHALQGGSYEQYF. The CDR3 DNA reads as TGTGCCAGCCACGCTCTACAGGGGGGCAGTTACGAGCAGTACTTC.